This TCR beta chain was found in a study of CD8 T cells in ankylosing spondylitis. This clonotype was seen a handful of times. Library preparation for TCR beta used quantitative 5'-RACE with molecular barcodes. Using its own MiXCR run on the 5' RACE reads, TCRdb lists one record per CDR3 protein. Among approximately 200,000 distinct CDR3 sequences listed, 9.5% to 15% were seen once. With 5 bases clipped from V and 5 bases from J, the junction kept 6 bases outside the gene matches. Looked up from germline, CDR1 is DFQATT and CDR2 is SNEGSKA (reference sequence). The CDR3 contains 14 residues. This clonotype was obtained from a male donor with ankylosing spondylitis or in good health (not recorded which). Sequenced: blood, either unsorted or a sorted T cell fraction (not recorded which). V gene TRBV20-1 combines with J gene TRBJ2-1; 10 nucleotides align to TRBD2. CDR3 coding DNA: TGCAGTGCTCTCAGCGGGAGGGCCCACAATGAGCAGTTCTTC. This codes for CSALSGRAHNEQFF.